This passage covers 17 T cell receptor beta chains from one sample sequenced in a study of blood T cell repertoires in COVID-19. TCRdb keeps only in-frame clones here, not all; method: immunoSEQ multiplex PCR. The sample includes more than 85,000 clones, about 91% of them seen just once. The specimen sequenced was peripheral blood. These receptors were taken from a man between 18 and 29 years old with acute or convalescent COVID-19.

J is TRBJ1-2 and V is TRBV6-6; TRBD1 is a possible D gene (6 bases). The CDR3 length is 14 residues. The germline V gene has CDR1 MNHNY and CDR2 SVGAGI (reference sequence). V was cut by 5 bases and J by 3 bases, with 13 bases left in between. The CDR3 is CASSGTGTDYGYTF. In DNA form, the CDR3 reads TGTGCCAGCAGTGGAACAGGGACGGACTATGGCTACACCTTC.

The J gene is TRBJ1-2, the V gene TRBV2; 10 nucleotides agree with TRBD1. The CDR3 consists of 15 residues. Per germline, CDR1 SNHLY and CDR2 FYNNEI. J lost 6 bases, V lost 6 bases, and 10 bases had no gene match. The CDR3, as DNA: TGTGCCAGCAGACGACAGGGGGCAACAACCGATGGCTACACCTTC. This codes for CASRRQGATTDGYTF.

The V call is TRBV19, the J call TRBJ1-1, with D perhaps TRBD1 (6 bases). The CDR3 is made up of 15 amino acids. CDR1 and CDR2 (germline): LNHDA, SQIVND (reference sequence). V lost 3 bases and J 6 bases, leaving 17 bases between the germline ends. Written as DNA, the CDR3 is TGTGCCAGTAGTATTGGGGGCGGGGGAAAGGCTGAAGCTTTCTTT. This codes for CASSIGGGGKAEAFF.

J is TRBJ1-4 and V is TRBV18, with 11 bases lining up with TRBD1. This CDR3 comprises 14 residues. With 5 bases clipped from V and 7 bases from J, the junction kept 3 bases outside the gene matches. CDR1 KGHSH and CDR2 LQKENI come from the germline V gene. The CDR3 DNA reads TGTGCCAGCTCAAGGGACAGGGGGACTGAAAAACTGTTTTTT. Translated, it gives CASSRDRGTEKLFF.

This chain links TRBV2 with TRBJ1-1, with D possibly matching TRBD1 (5 bases). From germline, CDR1 is SNHLY and CDR2 FYNNEI. V was clipped by 2 bases and J by 6 bases, with 22 bases between them. The CDR3 has 17 amino acids. In nucleotides, the CDR3 is TGTGCCAGCAGTGAATCGGATAATGTGTCGGGGGACGCTGAAGCTTTCTTT. Translating it yields CASSESDNVSGDAEAFF.

The rearrangement joins TRBV23-1 to TRBJ2-3, with a weak D call TRBD1 (6 bases). TRBV23-1 is an open reading frame whose function is uncertain. The CDR3 consists of 16 residues. Trimming stripped 4 bases from V and 1 base from J, with 15 bases between. The CDR3 here is CASSPWQGLGTDTQYF. The CDR3 DNA reads TGCGCCAGCAGTCCATGGCAGGGGCTGGGCACAGATACGCAGTATTTT.

This sequence joins TRBV5-1 and TRBJ2-5; maybe TRBD2 (6 bases). The CDR3 length is 15 residues. Germline lookup yields CDR1 SGHRS and CDR2 YFSETQ. The germline V and J ends were trimmed by 5 bases and 2 bases, with 16 bases remaining between them. CDR3 protein: CASRTSGGQQETQYF. The CDR3 DNA sequence: TGCGCCAGCAGAACTTCTGGAGGGCAGCAAGAGACCCAGTACTTC.

V usage is TRBV18 and J usage is TRBJ2-5, with a weak D call TRBD2 (6 bases). Germline lookup yields CDR1 KGHSH and CDR2 LQKENI. The V end lost 1 base, the J end lost 2 bases, and 8 bases lay between the germline ends. The CDR3 has 14 amino acids. The CDR3 here is CASSPRGTQETQYF. The CDR3 DNA reads as TGTGCCAGCTCACCACGCGGGACTCAAGAGACCCAGTACTTC.

This clone appeared once. J is TRBJ1-2 and V is TRBV6-1; no definite D call. Trimming removed 3 bases from V and 2 bases from J, with 19 bases in between. CDR3 length: 17 residues. The germline V gene has CDR1 MNHNS and CDR2 SASEGT. In DNA form, the CDR3 reads TGTGCCAGCAGTGATACCGGGTCCCATGGACTAAACTATGGCTACACCTTC. Protein sequence: CASSDTGSHGLNYGYTF.

This clone was counted between two and nine times. The J gene is TRBJ1-2, the V gene TRBV3-1 (or the pseudogene TRBV3-2); TRBD1 agrees at 10 bases. Germline lookup yields CDR1 LGHDT and CDR2 YNNKEL (reference sequence). The CDR3 length is 17 residues. The ends lost 3 bases at V and 4 bases at J; junction bases unmatched: 11. CDR3 sequence: CASSHLSKGQGIYGYTF. The CDR3 DNA is TGTGCCAGCAGCCACCTTTCCAAGGGACAGGGGATCTATGGCTACACCTTC.

The V call is TRBV5-1, the J call TRBJ1-1; possibly TRBD1 for D (5 bases). Trimming pared 8 bases from V and 0 bases from J, leaving 20 bases between. This CDR3 is 16 amino acids long. Per the germline V gene, CDR1 is SGHRS and CDR2 is YFSETQ. CDR3 amino acids: CASTLGQGLMNTEAFF. CDR3 bases: TGCGCCAGTACTCTGGGGCAGGGACTCATGAACACTGAAGCTTTCTTT.

V is TRBV5-4 and J is TRBJ2-7, with 11 bases aligning to TRBD1. J lost 3 bases, V lost 4 bases, and 3 bases had no gene match. The CDR3 contains 14 residues. The germline V gene has CDR1 SGHNT and CDR2 YYREEE (reference sequence). The CDR3 loop is CASSPGTGGYEQYF. CDR3 nucleotide sequence: TGTGCCAGCAGCCCCGGGACAGGGGGCTACGAGCAGTACTTC.

This chain connects TRBV19 to TRBJ1-5, with D perhaps TRBD1 (6 bases). The CDR3 is 14 residues long. Trimming removed 4 bases at V and 3 bases at J, with 10 bases between. The germline V gene has CDR1 LNHDA and CDR2 SQIVND (reference sequence). CDR3 protein: CASSNRVVNQPQHF. For the CDR3, the DNA is TGTGCCAGTAGTAACAGGGTGGTCAATCAGCCCCAGCATTTT.

This chain uses TRBV5-1 with TRBJ1-6; D possibly corresponds to TRBD1 (6 bases). The CDR3 totals 15 residues. V gave up 1 base and J gave up 6 bases, with 11 bases separating them. CDR1 is SGHRS, CDR2 YFSETQ, per germline. This CDR3 is CASSLRGGGNSPLHF. CDR3 nucleotide sequence: TGCGCCAGCAGCTTGAGAGGGGGTGGTAATTCACCCCTCCACTTT.

The genes are TRBV19 and TRBJ2-1; 8 bases are a match to TRBD1. V was clipped by 9 bases and J by 8 bases; unmatched bases: 18. This CDR3 region has 16 residues. Germline V gene sequence: CDR1 LNHDA, CDR2 SQIVND (reference sequence). The CDR3 DNA sequence: TGTGCCAGCTTACATGGGCGGACAGGGAGGTCGGATGAGCAGTTCTTC. It is translated as CASLHGRTGRSDEQFF.

The chain couples TRBV6-1 to TRBJ1-1; the D is unclear. With 3 bases removed from V and 1 base from J, the gap between germline ends came to 6 bases. This CDR3 has 13 residues. Germline V gene data show CDR1 as MNHNS and CDR2 as SASEGT. The CDR3 nucleotides read TGTGCCAGCAGTGAGAGGCCGAACACTGAAGCTTTCTTT. Its translation: CASSERPNTEAFF.

The rearrangement joins TRBV3-1 (or the pseudogene TRBV3-2) to TRBJ1-5, with 7 nucleotides matching TRBD1. Per the germline V gene, CDR1 is LGHDT and CDR2 is YNNKEL (reference sequence). This CDR3 is built from 14 residues. The trim removed 3 bases at V and 4 bases at J, leaving 3 bases unmatched. CDR3 bases: TGTGCCAGCAGCCACGGGACAGCGAATCAGCCCCAGCATTTT. Translating gives CASSHGTANQPQHF.